The 5 T cell receptor beta chains given below trace back to one sample, sequenced in a study of T cells after yellow fever vaccination. TCRdb reanalysed the 5' RACE reads using MiXCR and keeps one entry per CDR3 protein. The table includes over 300,000 distinct CDR3 sequences, roughly 3.5% detected once. Material: PBMCs, obtained on the day of the yellow fever booster vaccination. The receptors were gathered from a man aged 18 to 30 who received the YFV17D yellow fever vaccine.

This clonotype was detected only a few times. This chain joins TRBV7-2 and TRBJ1-5, with D hard to call. CDR1 and CDR2 from the germline V gene are SGHTA and FQGNSA. Deletions cut 5 bases from V and 5 bases from J, with 16 bases between. This CDR3 is built from 15 residues. In DNA, the CDR3 is TGTGCCAGCAGCGCTCATTGGACGTCGGATCAGCCCCAGCATTTT. It encodes CASSAHWTSDQPQHF.

This clonotype was seen repeatedly, ten times or more. V gene TRBV27 combines with J gene TRBJ2-2; either TRBD1 or TRBD2 may supply D (7 bases each). V lost 8 bases and J 3 bases, leaving 16 bases between the germline ends. The germline gives CDR1 MNHEY, CDR2 SMNVEV (reference sequence). The CDR3 is made up of 15 amino acids. In nucleotides, the CDR3 is TGTGCCAGCGGGGAGGGGGCGGGCTACACCGGGGAGCTGTTTTTT. Translated, it gives CASGEGAGYTGELFF.

Ten or more counts support this clonotype. This rearrangement joins TRBV18 to TRBJ2-5; TRBD1 matches at 9 bases. Per germline, CDR1 KGHSH and CDR2 LQKENI. The CDR3 totals 15 residues. V trimming: 4 bases; J trimming: 3 bases; junction bases outside the gene matches: 6. The CDR3 here is CASSRRTGEEETQYF. CDR3 DNA: TGTGCCAGCTCACGTCGGACAGGGGAGGAAGAGACCCAGTACTTC.

This clonotype was recorded many times. This chain joins TRBV20-1 and TRBJ2-7, with D possibly being TRBD2 (6 bases). This CDR3 region has 15 residues. Trimming removed 3 bases from V and 5 bases from J, with 20 bases in between. Germline CDR1 reads DFQATT; CDR2 reads SNEGSKA (reference sequence). The DNA for the CDR3 is TGCAGTGCTAGTCGATCGAAGGGGCGCGGGAACGAGCAGTACTTC. This encodes CSASRSKGRGNEQYF.

This clonotype was detected ten times or more. The rearrangement uses TRBV7-2 and TRBJ2-1; D unclear. The CDR3 has 13 amino acids. V gave up 3 bases and J gave up 13 bases, with 16 bases separating them. In germline, CDR1 is SGHTA, CDR2 FQGNSA. CDR3 in DNA: TGTGCCAGCAGCTTTGGACCCAGCTGGGCTCAGTTCTTC. The encoded protein is CASSFGPSWAQFF.